This TCR beta chain originates from a study of T cell responses to AZD1222 COVID-19 vaccine. Study-wide points: Among those given AZD1222, only five or six were seropositive at baseline.

CDR1 and CDR2 (germline): SQVTM, ANQGSEA. The V gene lost 4 bases and the J gene lost 4 bases, with 22 bases spanning the gap. CDR3 size: 16 residues. With regard to this clone: Antigen unknown.

TCRdb's table, derived via immunoSEQ multiplex PCR, lists solely in-frame clones and lacks some. Of approximately 150,000 clones listed, roughly nine tenths are singletons. The chain has TRBV29-1 and TRBJ1-2; TRBD1 is a possible D gene (5 bases). The sequencing here drew on peripheral blood, taken 28 days after the second AZD1222 dose. The receptor's source is an adult who received the AZD1222 COVID-19 vaccine. CDR3 DNA sequence: TGCAGCGTTGGCCCCGGGGGGAGGGGACGTGGCTATGGCTACACCTTC. Residues: CSVGPGGRGRGYGYTF.